Below, 7 T cell receptor beta chains from the same sample are listed, as sequenced in a study of blood T cell repertoires in COVID-19. Only in-frame clones appear in the TCRdb table, and some are missing; sequencing was by immunoSEQ multiplex PCR. The table has about 160,000 clones, 75% to 90% seen once. Material for sequencing was peripheral blood. These receptors were collected from a woman aged 80 or over with active or convalescent COVID-19.

V and J are TRBV5-8 and TRBJ1-2, with D unresolved. Per germline, CDR1 SGHTS and CDR2 YDEGEE. Trimming shortened V by 2 bases and J by 4 bases, and 9 bases separated the two germline ends. This CDR3 region has 13 residues. In DNA, the CDR3 is TGTGCCAGCAGCTTCGGGAGCCGCTATGGCTACACCTTC. Protein sequence: CASSFGSRYGYTF. The variable domain in full, with the rest retrieved from reference TRBV5-8 and TRBJ1-2, is EAGVTQSPTHLIKTRGQQATLRCSPISGHTSVYWYQQALGLGLQFLLWYDEGEERNRGNFPPRFSGRQFPNYSSELNVNALELEDSALYLCASSFGSRYGYTFGSGTRLTVV.

The V call is TRBV7-2, the J call TRBJ1-4, with D unresolved. Germline V gene data show CDR1 as SGHTA and CDR2 as FQGNSA. V lost 5 bases to trimming and J lost 7 bases, with 14 bases between them. The CDR3 has 14 amino acids. DNA of the CDR3: TGTGCCAGCAGCCCGGGATCTGTTAGTGAAAAACTGTTTTTT. This encodes CASSPGSVSEKLFF. Looking up the rest from reference TRBV7-2 and TRBJ1-4 gives the full variable domain: GAGVSQSPSNKVTEKGKDVELRCDPISGHTALYWYRQSLGQGLEFLIYFQGNSAPDKSGLPSDRFSAERTGGSVSTLTIQRTQQEDSAVYLCASSPGSVSEKLFFGSGTQLSVL.

The chain has TRBV6-5 and TRBJ1-1; 8 bases fit TRBD1. The CDR3 sequence is 15 residues long. The germline V gene encodes CDR1 MNHEY and CDR2 SVGAGI. The ends lost 6 bases at V and 1 base at J; junction bases unmatched: 7. CDR3 sequence: CASSPRGLSNTEAFF. In DNA, the CDR3 is TGTGCCAGCAGCCCCAGGGGGCTGTCGAACACTGAAGCTTTCTTT.

This clone has just one count. CDR3 sequence reads: CASSQGGTGSYEQYF. CDR3 nucleotides: TGCGCCAGCAGCCAAGGTGGGACAGGGAGCTACGAGCAGTACTTC. The V and J genes are TRBV4-3 and TRBJ2-7; 9 nucleotides match TRBD1. This CDR3 is 15 amino acids long. Germline V gives CDR1 LGHNA, CDR2 YSLEER. Unmatched junction bases numbered 4, after V lost 1 base and J lost 3 bases.

This clone was observed a handful of times. This sample also contains other DNA sequences that code for the same CDR3. The CDR3 bases are TGTGCCAGTAGTATAGAGGACAGGGGGAACACTGAAGCTTTCTTT. Translating gives CASSIEDRGNTEAFF. The genes are TRBV19 and TRBJ1-1, with 9 bases lining up with TRBD1. Trimming removed 0 bases from V and 1 base from J; junction bases left unmatched: 0. Germline V gene sequence: CDR1 LNHDA, CDR2 SQIVND (reference sequence). The CDR3 totals 15 residues.

This rearrangement joins TRBV3-1 (or the pseudogene TRBV3-2) to TRBJ1-3; maybe TRBD1 (6 bases). The ends were cut back, 2 bases at V and 4 bases at J, with 12 bases in the middle. This CDR3 contains 15 residues. CDR1 is LGHDT and CDR2 is YNNKEL in the germline V gene (reference sequence). The CDR3 loop reads CASSQQTGNGNTIYF. CDR3 DNA sequence: TGTGCCAGCAGCCAACAAACAGGGAACGGAAACACCATATATTTT.

The rearrangement joins TRBV6-6 to TRBJ2-1, with D perhaps TRBD1 (5 bases). CDR3 length: 14 amino acids. Germline values: CDR1 MNHNY, CDR2 SVGAGI (reference sequence). V was shortened by 2 bases and J by 0 bases, with 5 bases between the two germline ends. The CDR3 loop reads CASSYDSSYNEQFF. CDR3 DNA sequence: TGTGCCAGCAGTTACGACAGCTCCTACAATGAGCAGTTCTTC.